This T cell receptor beta chain was found in a study of Ad26.COV2.S vaccination and SARS-CoV-2 variants. Comments on this clone: Its antigen is unknown.

Using immunoSEQ multiplex PCR, the repertoire was profiled, and TCRdb retains in-frame clones only, with some absent. The table has more than 120,000 clones, 86% seen once. This CDR3 spans 15 amino acids. Germline V lookup: CDR1 LGHNA, CDR2 YSLEER. V was cut by 0 bases and J by 6 bases, with 15 bases left in between. Study-wide findings and caveats: Those who received vaccine or placebo ended up with similar non-spike TCR breadth. Total responses of T cells may have been underestimated by the analyses of TCR breadth and depth. Relative to placebo recipients, vaccine recipients exhibited elevated spike-specific TCR breadth. The authors reported substantial breadth in spike-specific CD8+ and CD4+ T cell responses after vaccination.

The sequence was obtained from a human donor who had recovered from COVID-19. The chain recombines TRBV4-3 with TRBJ2-7; D may match TRBD1 or TRBD2 (6 bases each). Specimen: peripheral blood, collected after recovery from COVID-19. CDR3 in DNA: TGCGCCAGCAGCCAAGATCCGGGGGCATCTCGCGAGCAGTACTTC. Translated, it gives CASSQDPGASREQYF.